This T cell receptor beta chain stems from a study of tumor-infiltrating lymphocytes in primary liver carcinoma. Study background: Sequenced samples came back with roughly 3.65 to 7.5 million productive TCRbeta reads, and the counts looked alike across tissue types.

Out of unsorted whole blood came the blood RNA, and germline DNA was extracted as well. Collection of four milliliters of peripheral blood took place before surgery. A constant-region primer served to make TCR beta cDNA from about 0.45 ug total RNA. It was through three nested multiplex PCR rounds of slightly modified ARM-PCR that TCR beta libraries arose. TRBV1-TRBV30 forward primers and a C-beta reverse primer were used in the first two PCR rounds, which each ran for about 10 cycles. MiXCR, run by TCRdb on the multiplex PCR reads, gives a single entry per CDR3 protein. The sample lists around 170,000 distinct CDR3 sequences, 60% occurring once. This clonotype appeared many times. The CDR3 loop spans 17 amino acids. Deletions cut 5 bases from V and 0 bases from J, with 18 bases between. Germline lookup yields CDR1 SGHAT and CDR2 FQNNGV.

The sequenced sample consisted of peripheral blood. The clonotype originates from a middle-aged man with primary liver carcinoma and hepatitis B virus infection. The rearrangement joins TRBV11-2 to TRBJ2-3, with D possibly being TRBD2 (6 bases). CDR3 bases: TGTGCCAGCAGCCCTGGAGGACTACTTACTAGCACAGATACGCAGTATTTT. Its translation: CASSPGGLLTSTDTQYF.